This T cell receptor beta chain was captured by sequencing in a study of T cell responses to AZD1222 COVID-19 vaccine. Regarding this clone: Antigen: not known.

Whole-study results and caveats: Nearly half of spike-specific TCRs reportedly target unmutated variant regions. Increases in Spike-specific TCR breadth and depth were seen after two AZD1222 doses.

Germline CDR1 is MDHEN and CDR2 is SYDVKM. V was shortened by 5 bases and J by 4 bases, with 17 bases between the two germline ends. This CDR3 has 15 residues. TCRdb's copy holds only in-frame clones and misses some; the assay was immunoSEQ multiplex PCR. The sample shows around 100,000 clones, 80% to 95% of them seen only once. The chain joins TRBV28 to TRBJ1-1; maybe TRBD1 (6 bases). This sequence was found in an adult in good health. Specimen: peripheral blood, collected on day 0 of AZD1222 vaccination. The CDR3 sequence: CASSAPGVGSTEAFF. As DNA, the CDR3 is TGTGCCAGCAGTGCCCCAGGGGTCGGGTCCACTGAAGCTTTCTTT.